This TCR beta chain was found in a study of T cell changes during pregnancy in multiple sclerosis. Clones were sequenced by immunoSEQ multiplex PCR, and TCRdb holds only the in-frame ones, with some missing. This repertoire shows around 96,000 clones, approximately 92% found once; its top ten account for 3.5% to 4.5%. The germline CDR1 and CDR2 sequences are SGHTS and YDEGEE. The CDR3 loop spans 17 amino acids. Trimming shortened V by 0 bases and J by 3 bases, and 16 bases separated the two germline ends. This material consisted of peripheral blood, taken in the first trimester of pregnancy. J is TRBJ1-3 and V is TRBV5-8; D perhaps matches TRBD1 (5 bases). This clonotype was obtained from a female donor with multiple sclerosis, enrolled in a pregnancy study. The CDR3 spells CASSLALGGGGGNTIYF. DNA of the CDR3: TGTGCCAGCAGCTTGGCCCTCGGGGGAGGAGGTGGAAACACCATATATTTT.